The 18 T cell receptor beta chains below all came from one sample that was sequenced in a study of beta chain features in type 1 diabetes. Every isolated RNA sample was fully reverse transcribed, so sequencing captured expressed TCRB transcripts. Measured with immunoSEQ multiplex PCR; TCRdb has only the in-frame clones, and not every one. The sample lists fewer than 250,000 clones; under 70% were seen once. Sequencing was performed on naive CD4+ T cells from blood. The source is a man aged 30 to 45 in good health.

This clone was counted between two and nine times. The chain carries TRBV29-1 and TRBJ2-1; D not resolved. Germline assignment: CDR1 SQVTM and CDR2 ANQGSEA. Trimming stripped 6 bases from V and 2 bases from J, with 5 bases between. CDR3 length: 11 amino acids. CDR3 sequence reads: CSVSAYNEQFF. Here the CDR3 DNA reads TGCAGCGTCTCCGCCTACAATGAGCAGTTCTTC.

In its sample, this clone was seen once. The chain uses TRBV2 and TRBJ2-5; 7 nucleotides agree with TRBD1. The junction had 7 bases not matched to a gene; V was cut back by 6 bases and J by 3 bases. The length of the CDR3 is 14 residues. Germline loops: CDR1 SNHLY, CDR2 FYNNEI. CDR3 in amino acids: CASRARQGKETQYF. The CDR3 DNA is TGTGCCAGCAGAGCTAGACAGGGCAAAGAGACCCAGTACTTC.

J is TRBJ2-2 and V is TRBV28, with 8 bases lining up with TRBD1. The CDR3 has 13 residues. Germline V CDR1 and CDR2: MDHEN, SYDVKM. V dropped 6 bases and J dropped 9; count of bases not matched to a gene: 6. Written as DNA, the CDR3 is TGTGCCAGCAGGAGCGGACAGGGTTGGGAGCTGTTTTTT. Translation: CASRSGQGWELFF.

CDR3 DNA sequence: TGTGCCTGGAGAGGCCTAGCGGGAGGGCCTTACTTCTTC. It specifies CAWRGLAGGPYFF. The chain carries TRBV30 and TRBJ2-1; 12 bases line up with TRBD2. Trimming cost V 3 bases and J 16 bases; bases outside gene matches: 10. In germline, CDR1 is GTSNPN, CDR2 SVGIG (reference sequence). CDR3 length equals 13 residues. Full variable domain (remainder filled in from reference TRBV30 and TRBJ2-1): SQTIHQWPATLVQPVGSPLSLECTVEGTSNPNLYWYRQAAGRGLQLLFYSVGIGQISSEVPQNLSASRPQDRQFILSSKKLLLSDSGFYLCAWRGLAGGPYFFGPGTRLTVL.

This chain joins TRBV29-1 and TRBJ2-3; the D is unclear. In germline, CDR1 is SQVTM, CDR2 ANQGSEA. This CDR3 region has 14 residues. Deletions cut 3 bases from V and 0 bases from J, with 10 bases between. For the CDR3, the DNA is TGCAGCGTTGAGGCCGGGTCTAGCACAGATACGCAGTATTTT. It is translated as CSVEAGSSTDTQYF.

V and J are TRBV2 and TRBJ2-3; D may match TRBD1 or TRBD2 (5 bases each). Between the trimmed V and J ends, which lost 7 bases and 4 bases, there was a span of 9 bases. The CDR3 loop spans 12 amino acids. Germline CDR1 and CDR2: SNHLY and FYNNEI. For the CDR3, the DNA is TGTGCCAGCAAAGGGGACGCAGATACGCAGTATTTT. Its protein product is CASKGDADTQYF.

The gene calls are TRBV29-1 and TRBJ2-4; possibly TRBD1 for D (5 bases). Germline V gene data show CDR1 as SQVTM and CDR2 as ANQGSEA. The CDR3 spans 13 residues. Trimming removed 4 bases from V and 2 bases from J, with 9 bases in between. In nucleotides, the CDR3 is TGCAGCGTTGCGAAGGGGCCCAAAAACATTCAGTACTTC. Translated: CSVAKGPKNIQYF. Complete variable domain (other parts from reference TRBV29-1 and TRBJ2-4): SAVISQKPSRDICQRGTSLTIQCQVDSQVTMMFWYRQQPGQSLTLIATANQGSEATYESGFVIDKFPISRPNLTFSTLTVSNMSPEDSSIYLCSVAKGPKNIQYFGAGTRLSVL.

In its sample, this clone was seen once. The V call is TRBV30, the J call TRBJ1-5; D is possibly TRBD1 (5 bases). The CDR3 length is 13 residues. Trimming stripped 4 bases from V and 2 bases from J, with 9 bases between. Per the germline V gene, CDR1 is GTSNPN and CDR2 is SVGIG (reference sequence). CDR3 DNA: TGTGCCTGGACCGTAGGGGGCAATCAGCCCCAGCATTTT. This sequence encodes CAWTVGGNQPQHF. Drawing the rest from reference TRBV30 and TRBJ1-5, the complete variable domain is SQTIHQWPATLVQPVGSPLSLECTVEGTSNPNLYWYRQAAGRGLQLLFYSVGIGQISSEVPQNLSASRPQDRQFILSSKKLLLSDSGFYLCAWTVGGNQPQHFGDGTRLSIL.

This clone was detected a few times. Other DNA sequences in this specimen translate into the identical CDR3. The CDR3 nucleotides read TGTGCCTGGACAGGGGACGCAGATACGCAGTATTTT. Amino acid sequence: CAWTGDADTQYF. The chain carries TRBV30 and TRBJ2-3; possibly TRBD1 for D (6 bases). Germline lookup yields CDR1 GTSNPN and CDR2 SVGIG (reference sequence). The CDR3 is 12 amino acids. The V gene lost 4 bases and the J gene lost 4 bases, with 9 bases spanning the gap.

V usage is TRBV5-6 and J usage is TRBJ2-5; 10 positions agree with TRBD1. The junction had 7 bases not matched to a gene; V was cut back by 4 bases and J by 4 bases. The germline V gene has CDR1 SGHDT and CDR2 YYEEEE. CDR3 length equals 15 residues. The CDR3 spells CASSPGQGMGETQYF. The CDR3 nucleotides read TGTGCCAGCAGCCCGGGACAGGGGATGGGAGAGACCCAGTACTTC.

In its sample, this clone was seen a few times. V is TRBV29-1 and J is TRBJ2-5; the D gene is possibly TRBD1 (6 bases). Deletions cut 3 bases from V and 9 bases from J, with 17 bases between. This CDR3 is built from 13 residues. CDR1 is SQVTM, CDR2 ANQGSEA, per germline. The CDR3 bases are TGCAGCGTTGACCAACTAGGGGGTAGGGCCCAGTACTTC. It yields the protein CSVDQLGGRAQYF.

The chain has TRBV5-1 and TRBJ2-1; 7 nucleotides agree with TRBD1. Germline CDR1 is SGHRS and CDR2 is YFSETQ. The V segment lost 0 bases and the J segment 8 bases; nucleotides outside the gene matches: 8. This CDR3 has 15 residues. The CDR3 protein is CASSLDGTVFDEQFF. In DNA form, the CDR3 reads TGCGCCAGCAGCTTGGATGGGACAGTTTTCGATGAGCAGTTCTTC.

The chain joins TRBV27 to TRBJ2-5; D ambiguous. The germline CDR1 and CDR2 sequences are MNHEY and SMNVEV (reference sequence). The CDR3 sequence is 14 residues long. Trimming removed 4 bases from V and 1 base from J, with 10 bases in between. CDR3: CASSSSHSQETQYF. The CDR3 DNA reads TGTGCCAGCAGTTCGTCACATTCCCAAGAGACCCAGTACTTC.

This clone was found a few times. The genes are TRBV29-1 and TRBJ2-7; D unclear. V lost 6 bases and J 5 bases, leaving 11 bases between the germline ends. The germline V gene has CDR1 SQVTM and CDR2 ANQGSEA. The CDR3 is made up of 11 amino acids. The CDR3 spells CSVKDTNEQYF. In nucleotides, the CDR3 is TGCAGCGTCAAGGATACCAACGAGCAGTACTTC.

This rearrangement joins TRBV30 to TRBJ2-1; D assignment may be TRBD1 or TRBD2 (7 bases each). V was trimmed by 8 bases and J by 8 bases, leaving 19 bases between them. The CDR3 runs to 13 residues. Germline CDR1 reads GTSNPN; CDR2 reads SVGIG (reference sequence). The CDR3 loop is CALGATGRDEQFF. The CDR3 region has the DNA TGTGCCCTGGGGGCGACAGGGAGGGATGAGCAGTTCTTC.

The chain links TRBV29-1 to TRBJ2-1, with 7 bases fitting TRBD2. Germline loops: CDR1 SQVTM, CDR2 ANQGSEA. This CDR3 spans 14 amino acids. The V gene end was trimmed by 6 bases and the J gene end by 0 bases; junction bases not matched to a gene: 5. CDR3 sequence reads: CSVGQRGSYNEQFF. The CDR3 DNA follows: TGCAGCGTCGGCCAGCGGGGCTCCTACAATGAGCAGTTCTTC.

The sample holds one count of this clone. The chain employs TRBV20-1 and TRBJ2-5; D is unclear. The length of the CDR3 is 11 residues. The germline CDR1 and CDR2 sequences are DFQATT and SNEGSKA (reference sequence). V lost 3 bases and J lost 5, with 7 bases in between. CDR3 loop: CSASQVETQYF. CDR3 sequence (DNA): TGCAGTGCTAGTCAGGTGGAGACCCAGTACTTC.

The CDR3 DNA is TGTGCCAGCAGTATTCAGACAGGGGGCCCCTACGAGCAGTACTTC. Protein sequence: CASSIQTGGPYEQYF. The chain links TRBV6-6 to TRBJ2-7; TRBD1 agrees at 10 bases. Germline CDR1 reads MNHNY; CDR2 reads SVGAGI (reference sequence). This CDR3 contains 15 residues. V was pared by 5 bases and J by 2 bases, with 6 bases of the junction left unmatched.